The 14 T cell receptor beta chains below all came from one sample that was sequenced in a study of blood T cell repertoires in COVID-19. Sequencing was performed with immunoSEQ multiplex PCR; in TCRdb, only in-frame clones are kept and a portion is missing. The data hold some 110,000 clones, with 80% to 85% observed a single time. Specimen: peripheral blood. These receptor sequences come from a woman older than 75 with acute or convalescent COVID-19.

CDR3 DNA sequence: TGTGCCAGCAGCTTCCTGTCGACTAGCGGGAGCCCAGATACGCAGTATTTT. It yields the protein CASSFLSTSGSPDTQYF. The chain uses TRBV7-6 and TRBJ2-3; 12 bases are shared with TRBD2. The junction had 8 bases not matched to a gene; V was cut back by 3 bases and J by 4 bases. The CDR3 is 17 residues long. Germline CDR1 is SGHVS and CDR2 is FNYEAQ.

The table lists this clone with a count of one. The rearrangement uses TRBV10-3 and TRBJ2-3, with 8 bases fitting TRBD1. CDR1 ENHRY and CDR2 SYGVKD come from the germline V gene. Trimming cost V 10 bases and J 1 base; bases outside gene matches: 7. CDR3 length: 14 amino acids. The CDR3 is CATAPDRGTDTQYF. The CDR3 coding sequence is TGTGCCACCGCACCGGACAGGGGCACAGATACGCAGTATTTT.

This chain joins TRBV6-5 and TRBJ2-7, with 8 bases that match TRBD1. The CDR3 has 14 amino acids. The trim removed 8 bases at V and 0 bases at J, leaving 6 bases unmatched. Germline CDR1 and CDR2: MNHEY and SVGAGI. The CDR3 nucleotides read TGTGCCAGCCGGGGACAGGCGAGCTCCTACGAGCAGTACGTC. Protein: CASRGQASSYEQYV.

The chain links TRBV6-5 to TRBJ2-5; 7 nucleotides agree with TRBD1. In germline, CDR1 is MNHEY, CDR2 SVGAGI. The CDR3 consists of 15 residues. J lost 0 bases, V lost 7 bases, and 8 bases had no gene match. The CDR3 loop is CASIHRGSYQETQYF. Here the CDR3 DNA reads TGTGCCAGCATTCACAGGGGCTCGTACCAAGAGACCCAGTACTTC.

This chain connects TRBV24-1 to TRBJ2-7; maybe TRBD2 (6 bases). The CDR3 length is 15 residues. Germline loops: CDR1 KGHDR, CDR2 SFDVKD. V dropped 4 bases and J dropped 2 bases, with 14 bases sitting between them. For the CDR3, the DNA is TGTGCCACCAGTGACCCTCTAGCGCCAACCTACGAGCAGTACTTC. This sequence encodes CATSDPLAPTYEQYF.

Here the CDR3 reads CASSLASGLGNTIYF. In DNA form, the CDR3 reads TGCGCCAGCAGCTTGGCGTCAGGCCTTGGAAACACCATATATTTT. The rearrangement links TRBV5-1 to TRBJ1-3; no definite D call. V lost 0 bases and J lost 3, with 10 bases in between. Germline V lookup: CDR1 SGHRS, CDR2 YFSETQ. This CDR3 comprises 15 residues.

The CDR3 DNA follows: TGCAGCGCCGGGACAGGGAATCAGCCCCAGCATTTT. This encodes CSAGTGNQPQHF. The chain recombines TRBV29-1 with TRBJ1-5, with 9 bases matching TRBD1. J gave up 4 bases and V 7 bases, and 2 bases lay outside the gene matches. CDR1 and CDR2 (germline): SQVTM, ANQGSEA. The CDR3 totals 12 residues.

In DNA, the CDR3 is TGTGCCAGCAGTTTAGTCCGTCAAGAGACCCAGTACTTC. Its translation is CASSLVRQETQYF. The rearrangement uses TRBV27 and TRBJ2-5; D is unresolved. The CDR3 sequence is 13 residues long. V shed 2 bases and J shed 2 bases, with 6 bases lying between them. Germline V gene lookup returns CDR1 MNHEY and CDR2 SMNVEV (reference sequence).

This chain connects TRBV30 to TRBJ1-1, with 8 bases identical to TRBD1. The CDR3 is 13 amino acids. Germline loops: CDR1 GTSNPN, CDR2 SVGIG (reference sequence). The V and J ends lost 2 bases and 5 bases, in that order; junction bases with no gene match: 4. CDR3 in DNA: TGTGCCTGGAGTTCGACAGGGGAGACTGAAGCTTTCTTT. Translating gives CAWSSTGETEAFF.

The chain uses TRBV7-9 and TRBJ2-7, with D possibly being TRBD1 (7 bases). The CDR3 runs to 14 residues. Germline CDR1 is SEHNR and CDR2 is FQNEAQ (reference sequence). V was trimmed by 4 bases and J by 2 bases, leaving 12 bases between them. Written as DNA, the CDR3 is TGTGCCAGCAGCTCGGACAGGAGGGCCTACGAGCAGTACTTC. Amino acids: CASSSDRRAYEQYF.

J is TRBJ2-1 and V is TRBV20-1, with D maybe TRBD2 (5 bases). This CDR3 region has 14 residues. The V gene lost 3 bases and the J gene lost 1 base, with 10 bases spanning the gap. Germline CDR1 reads DFQATT; CDR2 reads SNEGSKA (reference sequence). The CDR3 nucleotides read TGCAGTGCTAGTCCAGCGGAGTCCTACAATGAGCAGTTCTTC. Encoded protein: CSASPAESYNEQFF.

The V gene is TRBV6-5, the J gene TRBJ2-5; 9 bases are a match to TRBD2. The CDR3 loop spans 13 amino acids. From germline, CDR1 is MNHEY and CDR2 SVGAGI. Germline trimming cut 5 bases from V and 9 bases from J; bases unmatched to any gene: 7. The CDR3 is CASSMLAGRAQYF. The CDR3 DNA is TGTGCCAGCAGTATGCTAGCGGGGAGGGCCCAGTACTTC.

On this clone itself: Different DNA sequences within this sample yield the same CDR3. The V and J genes are TRBV9 and TRBJ1-1; D is unclear. V gave up 3 bases and J gave up 1 base, with 7 bases separating them. Germline CDR1 reads SGDLS; CDR2 reads YYNGEE. The CDR3 contains 13 residues. CDR3 in amino acids: CASSETPNTEAFF. The CDR3 bases are TGTGCCAGCAGCGAGACACCGAACACTGAAGCTTTCTTT. Using reference TRBV9 and TRBJ1-1 for the parts outside the CDR3, the full variable domain is DSGVTQTPKHLITATGQRVTLRCSPRSGDLSVYWYQQSLDQGLQFLIQYYNGEERAKGNILERFSAQQFPDLHSELNLSSLELGDSALYFCASSETPNTEAFFGQGTRLTVV.

The chain couples TRBV28 to TRBJ1-5; D is perhaps TRBD1 (6 bases). V was trimmed by 3 bases and J by 6 bases, leaving 15 bases between them. The CDR3 sequence is 15 residues long. Germline V lookup: CDR1 MDHEN, CDR2 SYDVKM. DNA of the CDR3: TGTGCCAGCAGTTTTCCCACAGGGTCGGGTCAGCCCCAGCATTTT. Translation: CASSFPTGSGQPQHF.